What follows are 14 T cell receptor beta chains derived from one specimen sequenced in a study of technical replicates of blood from a few donors. Clones were read by immunoSEQ multiplex PCR, and TCRdb kept only the in-frame ones, dropping some. Of tens of thousands of clones in the sample, approximately 95% were seen once. The material sequenced was T cells isolated from PBMCs. These receptor sequences come from a human donor in good health.

V usage is TRBV21-1 and J usage is TRBJ2-1; the D call of TRBD1 is as the table states it, not checked on the DNA. TRBV21-1 is given as a pseudogene. This CDR3 region has 16 residues. The CDR3 sequence: CASSKDPGQLYNEQFF. DNA of the CDR3: TGTGCCAGCAGCAAAGACCCGGGACAGCTGTACAATGAGCAGTTCTTC.

The rearrangement uses TRBV9 and TRBJ1-6, with D uncertain. V was pared by 8 bases and J by 8 bases, with 11 bases between. The CDR3 loop spans 12 amino acids. The germline CDR1 and CDR2 sequences are SGDLS and YYNGEE. DNA of the CDR3: TGTGCCAGTTCTGCGGGAGATTCACCCCTCCACTTT. This codes for CASSAGDSPLHF.

CDR3 DNA sequence: TGTGCCAGCCTGCGGGGCTCTAGCTCCTACGAGCAGTACTTC. This codes for CASLRGSSSYEQYF. V usage is TRBV5-8 and J usage is TRBJ2-7; D may be TRBD2 (6 bases). Germline lookup yields CDR1 SGHTS and CDR2 YDEGEE. The V end was cut by 7 bases, the J end by 0 bases, with 14 bases between. This CDR3 region has 14 residues.

The chain recombines TRBV18 with TRBJ2-3, with D maybe TRBD1 (5 bases). The V end was cut by 3 bases, the J end by 0 bases, with 16 bases between. This CDR3 has 17 amino acids. Germline values: CDR1 KGHSH, CDR2 LQKENI. CDR3 coding DNA: TGTGCCAGCTCACCCCTCGGGCGCAGGGTAAGCACAGATACGCAGTATTTT. This translates into CASSPLGRRVSTDTQYF.

The chain is built from TRBV7-3 and TRBJ2-3, with 14 bases matching TRBD2. The CDR3 extends over 16 amino acids. V lost 3 bases to trimming and J lost 3 bases; unmatched junction nucleotides: 2. The germline V gene encodes CDR1 SGHTA and CDR2 FQGTGA. CDR3 amino acids: CASSLGLAGVTDTQYF. DNA of the CDR3: TGTGCCAGCAGCTTGGGACTAGCGGGGGTAACAGATACGCAGTATTTT.

This clone was found a few times. CDR3: CASSDQGVGYEQYF. Written as DNA, the CDR3 is TGTGCCAGCAGTGACCAGGGGGTGGGCTACGAGCAGTACTTC. This chain uses TRBV2 with TRBJ2-7; 7 positions match TRBD1. CDR3 length: 14 residues. Germline V lookup: CDR1 SNHLY, CDR2 FYNNEI. V lost 3 bases to trimming and J lost 3 bases; unmatched junction nucleotides: 5.

This chain uses TRBV11-2 with TRBJ2-7; D remains unclear. V was trimmed by 1 base and J by 4 bases, leaving 8 bases between them. Germline values: CDR1 SGHAT, CDR2 FQNNGV. The CDR3 loop spans 13 amino acids. DNA for the CDR3: TGTGCCAGCAGCTTAGCGTTAGAATACGAGCAGTACTTC. Amino acid sequence: CASSLALEYEQYF.

The DNA for the CDR3 is TGTGCCAGCCGATGGAGTGGCACCGGGGAGCTGTTTTTT. The encoded protein is CASRWSGTGELFF. The chain is built from TRBV7-6 and TRBJ2-2; D call uncertain. Trimming took 8 bases from V and 4 from J, leaving 11 bases between them. The CDR3 is made up of 13 amino acids. Germline CDR1 SGHVS, CDR2 FNYEAQ.

This chain joins TRBV4-2 and TRBJ2-7, with TRBD1 matching over 7 bases. Looked up from germline, CDR1 is LGHNA and CDR2 is YNFKEQ. The CDR3 contains 14 residues. J gave up 2 bases and V 3 bases, and 4 bases lay outside the gene matches. The CDR3 reads CASSQAGGPYEQYF. CDR3 bases: TGTGCCAGCAGCCAGGCAGGGGGACCCTACGAGCAGTACTTC.

The rearrangement links TRBV6-1 to TRBJ1-2; 10 nucleotides line up with TRBD1. Germline CDR1 and CDR2: MNHNS and SASEGT. The CDR3 has 15 residues. Trimming at V came to 4 bases and at J to 4 bases, leaving 6 bases not matched to a gene. In DNA, the CDR3 is TGTGCCAGCAGTGGAAGGACAGGGGGTGGCTATGGCTACACCTTC. Its protein is CASSGRTGGGYGYTF.

This clone was seen a handful of times. The J gene is TRBJ2-1, the V gene TRBV10-1, with a tentative D call TRBD1 (5 bases). V dropped 2 bases and J dropped 10 bases, with 9 bases sitting between them. The CDR3 loop spans 12 amino acids. Germline lookup yields CDR1 WNHNN and CDR2 SYGVQD (reference sequence). The CDR3 sequence is CASSEGAREQFF. The CDR3 bases are TGCGCCAGCAGTGAGGGGGCACGGGAGCAGTTCTTC.

The V gene is TRBV28, the J gene TRBJ2-7; TRBD2 matches at 7 bases. There are 15 residues in the CDR3. V lost 6 bases, J lost 1 base, and 9 bases stayed unmatched. Germline V lookup: CDR1 MDHEN, CDR2 SYDVKM. The CDR3 reads CASRNNGRWSYEQYF. As DNA, the CDR3 is TGTGCCAGCAGGAATAACGGGAGGTGGTCCTACGAGCAGTACTTC.

The genes are TRBV5-5 and TRBJ2-7, with D possibly TRBD2 on 6 matching bases. This CDR3 is built from 14 residues. Germline V gives CDR1 SGHKS, CDR2 YYEKEE (reference sequence). V lost 4 bases, J lost 2 bases, and 13 bases lay in between. This CDR3 reads CASSPGLSTYEQYF. The CDR3 coding sequence is TGTGCCAGCAGCCCCGGACTATCCACCTACGAGCAGTACTTC.

The gene calls are TRBV5-1 and TRBJ2-5; D might be TRBD1 (5 bases). The CDR3 length is 13 residues. Germline V gene lookup returns CDR1 SGHRS and CDR2 YFSETQ. The ends were cut back, 1 base at V and 5 bases at J, with 9 bases in the middle. CDR3 loop: CASSLRAGETQYF. The DNA for the CDR3 is TGCGCCAGCAGCTTGAGGGCAGGGGAGACCCAGTACTTC.